This TCR beta chain was identified during a study of cytomegalovirus exposure and HLA in healthy donors. Findings and caveats of the study: Through in vitro validation, three CMV-associated chains were shown to be specific for CMV antigens.

With respect to this clone: The antigen is undetermined.

The V segment lost 3 bases and the J segment 0 bases; nucleotides outside the gene matches: 8. The germline CDR1 and CDR2 sequences are MGHRA and YSYEKL. The CDR3 has 19 residues. PCR primers comprised 60 Vbeta and 13 Jbeta primers. Using immunoSEQ multiplex PCR, the repertoire was profiled, and TCRdb retains in-frame clones only, with some absent. The table has roughly 190,000 clones, roughly three quarters seen once; the top ten hold around 1.6%. This clonotype was obtained from a woman aged 18-30 years in good health and CMV-seronegative. The sequenced sample consisted of PBMCs. The chain links TRBV4-1 to TRBJ2-1, with TRBD2 matching 13 bases. CDR3 DNA sequence: TGCGCCAGCAGCCAGGGACTAGCGGGGCTCCCTAGCTCCTACAATGAGCAGTTCTTC. Translating it yields CASSQGLAGLPSSYNEQFF.